Presented here are 31 T cell receptor beta chains from one specimen sequenced in a study of blood T cell repertoires in COVID-19 (dated by TCRdb to 2019 to 2021). Library prep was done by the immunoSEQ multiplex PCR assay. What TCRdb holds here is the immuneACCESS table cut down to in-frame rearrangements. Part of the clones is not present; checked against another copy, under half of the missing clones reflect an unresolved V gene, and the others are unexplained. The sample includes about 330,000 clones, with roughly 90% observed a single time. Roughly 6.7% of the sample comes from the top ten. Sequencing was performed on peripheral blood. The receptor source for this set is a man aged 18 to 35 who had recovered from COVID-19.

The rearrangement joins TRBV7-6 to TRBJ2-1; D is possibly TRBD2 (5 bases). This CDR3 contains 15 residues. Germline CDR1 is SGHVS and CDR2 is FNYEAQ. V gave up 0 bases and J gave up 2 bases, with 8 bases separating them. CDR3 in DNA: TGTGCCAGCAGCTTAGCCCCCGGGGCCTACAATGAGCAGTTCTTC. Encoded protein: CASSLAPGAYNEQFF.

J is TRBJ1-1 and V is TRBV5-1, with 8 bases matching TRBD1. Germline V lookup: CDR1 SGHRS, CDR2 YFSETQ. This CDR3 has 16 residues. V gave up 8 bases and J gave up 6 bases; unmatched junction bases: 18. CDR3 sequence reads: CAREDAQGGFRAEAFF. The CDR3 bases are TGCGCCAGAGAAGATGCACAGGGGGGTTTTCGGGCTGAAGCTTTCTTT.

This clone was observed a single time. This rearrangement joins TRBV2 to TRBJ1-4, with 10 bases that match TRBD1. V gave up 8 bases and J gave up 4 bases; unmatched junction bases: 10. The length of the CDR3 is 16 residues. Germline V CDR1 and CDR2: SNHLY, FYNNEI. CDR3 in amino acids: CASSRDRGPYNEKLFF. In DNA form, the CDR3 reads TGTGCCAGCTCCCGGGACAGGGGCCCCTATAATGAAAAACTGTTTTTT.

The chain links TRBV4-1 to TRBJ2-7; 8 bases fit TRBD2. CDR1 is MGHRA, CDR2 YSYEKL, per germline. The CDR3 is 15 amino acids. V trimming: 1 base; J trimming: 4 bases; junction bases outside the gene matches: 6. The DNA for the CDR3 is TGCGCCAGCAGCCAAGGAGCGGGACTAGAGTACGAGCAGTACTTC. It specifies CASSQGAGLEYEQYF.

This clone has a single count. The chain has TRBV11-1 and TRBJ2-1, with 7 bases that match TRBD2. V lost 1 base, J lost 3 bases, and 3 bases stayed unmatched. The germline V gene has CDR1 SGHAT and CDR2 FQDESV (reference sequence). This CDR3 contains 15 residues. For the CDR3, the DNA is TGTGCCAGCAGCTTAGTCCCGGGGGGCTACAATGAGCAGTTCTTC. It encodes CASSLVPGGYNEQFF.

The V and J genes are TRBV19 and TRBJ2-1; D is ambiguous. Between the trimmed V and J ends, which lost 3 bases and 6 bases, there was a span of 9 bases. Germline V lookup: CDR1 LNHDA, CDR2 SQIVND (reference sequence). CDR3 length: 13 residues. CDR3 sequence (DNA): TGTGCCAGTAGTATTAGAGAGCTCAATGAGCAGTTCTTC. Translated: CASSIRELNEQFF.

The gene calls are TRBV4-1 and TRBJ1-6; no clear D gene. The V gene lost 4 bases and the J gene lost 13 bases, with 20 bases spanning the gap. The CDR3 spans 15 residues. The germline V gene has CDR1 MGHRA and CDR2 YSYEKL. This CDR3 is CASSRATTSQSPLHF. CDR3 bases: TGCGCCAGCAGCCGGGCCACCACAAGTCAATCGCCCCTCCACTTT.

The genes are TRBV19 and TRBJ2-1; 10 bases match TRBD2. J lost 0 bases, V lost 6 bases, and 8 bases had no gene match. The CDR3 length is 17 residues. Germline assignment: CDR1 LNHDA and CDR2 SQIVND (reference sequence). CDR3 coding DNA: TGTGCCAGTAGGGCTAGCGGGGGCCTGAGCTCCTACAATGAGCAGTTCTTC. Its translation is CASRASGGLSSYNEQFF. The full variable domain, rest sourced from reference TRBV19 and TRBJ2-1, is DGGITQSPKYLFRKEGQNVTLSCEQNLNHDAMYWYRQDPGQGLRLIYYSQIVNDFQKGDIAEGYSVSREKKESFPLTVTSAQKNPTAFYLCASRASGGLSSYNEQFFGPGTRLTVL.

Here the CDR3 reads CASSFTYLEETQYF. CDR3 coding DNA: TGTGCCAGCAGCTTCACATATTTGGAAGAGACCCAGTACTTC. This chain joins TRBV7-9 and TRBJ2-5; D gene unclear. Germline values: CDR1 SEHNR, CDR2 FQNEAQ (reference sequence). The CDR3 runs 14 residues. With 3 bases removed from V and 3 bases from J, the gap between germline ends came to 11 bases.

The chain employs TRBV6-5 and TRBJ2-3; a weak D match, TRBD1 (6 bases). V lost 6 bases and J 4 bases, leaving 8 bases between the germline ends. This CDR3 has 12 residues. From germline, CDR1 is MNHEY and CDR2 SVGAGI. CDR3 nucleotides: TGTGCCAGCAGCCGGACAGCAGATACGCAGTATTTT. It specifies CASSRTADTQYF.

In nucleotides, the CDR3 is TGTGCCAGCAACGCAGACAGGGGGCCAAGGGCTTTCTTT. It is translated as CASNADRGPRAFF. The chain combines TRBV25-1 with TRBJ1-1; 10 bases are shared with TRBD1. Unmatched junction bases numbered 10, after V lost 7 bases and J lost 11 bases. The germline CDR1 and CDR2 sequences are MGHDK and SYGVNS. The CDR3 runs to 13 residues. Full variable domain (remainder filled in from reference TRBV25-1 and TRBJ1-1): EADIYQTPRYLVIGTGKKITLECSQTMGHDKMYWYQQDPGMELHLIHYSYGVNSTEKGDLSSESTVSRIRTEHFPLTLESARPSHTSQYLCASNADRGPRAFFGQGTRLTVV.

This rearrangement joins TRBV9 to TRBJ2-1; TRBD2 matches at 10 bases. V was pared by 4 bases and J by 8 bases, with 15 bases of the junction left unmatched. There are 17 residues in the CDR3. CDR1 is SGDLS and CDR2 is YYNGEE in the germline V gene. CDR3 nucleotide sequence: TGTGCCAGCAGCAGACTAGCGGGCCACGGGGGAGTCGATGAGCAGTTCTTC. As protein: CASSRLAGHGGVDEQFF.

V is TRBV12-5 and J is TRBJ2-1; 7 bases match TRBD2. The germline gives CDR1 LGHNT, CDR2 FRNRAP. J lost 10 bases, V lost 2 bases, and 8 bases had no gene match. This CDR3 has 14 residues. The CDR3 protein is CASGLPTGGWEQFF. CDR3 nucleotides: TGTGCTAGTGGTTTGCCCACGGGGGGATGGGAGCAGTTCTTC.

This chain links TRBV18 with TRBJ2-1; 7 positions agree with TRBD1. Germline loops: CDR1 KGHSH, CDR2 LQKENI. CDR3 length equals 14 residues. Trimming took 5 bases from V and 6 from J; bases not matched to a gene: 7. The CDR3 is CASSRGGWVNEQFF. The DNA for the CDR3 is TGTGCCAGCTCAAGAGGGGGCTGGGTCAATGAGCAGTTCTTC. Based on the CDR3 plus reference TRBV18 and TRBJ2-1, the full variable domain is NAGVMQNPRHLVRRRGQEARLRCSPMKGHSHVYWYRQLPEEGLKFMVYLQKENIIDESGMPKERFSAEFPKEGPSILRIQQVVRGDSAAYFCASSRGGWVNEQFFGPGTRLTVL.

V usage is TRBV6-5 and J usage is TRBJ2-1; no definite D call. Between the trimmed V and J ends, which lost 6 bases and 3 bases, there was a span of 9 bases. CDR1 and CDR2 (germline): MNHEY, SVGAGI. This CDR3 is 13 amino acids long. DNA for the CDR3: TGTGCCAGCAGGGGCGCAAGCTACAATGAGCAGTTCTTC. Translation: CASRGASYNEQFF.

For the CDR3, the DNA is TGCGCCAGCAGCTTGCTTCAGGGTCAGGGGGGTAGCTACGAGCAGTACTTC. Protein sequence: CASSLLQGQGGSYEQYF. J is TRBJ2-7 and V is TRBV5-1; D possibly corresponds to TRBD1 (7 bases). Germline assignment: CDR1 SGHRS and CDR2 YFSETQ. V was shortened by 1 base and J by 3 bases, with 20 bases between the two germline ends. The CDR3 is 17 amino acids.

The chain is built from TRBV7-2 and TRBJ1-1; D is unclear. V gave up 11 bases and J gave up 0 bases, with 19 bases separating them. There are 15 residues in the CDR3. Per germline, CDR1 SGHTA and CDR2 FQGNSA. The CDR3 loop is CALDKGVGMNTEAFF. CDR3 DNA: TGTGCCCTGGATAAGGGAGTTGGGATGAACACTGAAGCTTTCTTT. Drawing the rest from reference TRBV7-2 and TRBJ1-1, the complete variable domain is GAGVSQSPSNKVTEKGKDVELRCDPISGHTALYWYRQSLGQGLEFLIYFQGNSAPDKSGLPSDRFSAERTGGSVSTLTIQRTQQEDSAVYLCALDKGVGMNTEAFFGQGTRLTVV.

Only a few counts were recorded for this clone. This chain connects TRBV5-4 to TRBJ1-1; D ambiguous. This CDR3 has 15 residues. Germline V lookup: CDR1 SGHNT, CDR2 YYREEE (reference sequence). The germline V and J ends were trimmed by 1 base and 0 bases, with 10 bases remaining between them. CDR3 amino acids: CASSLWGAMNTEAFF. As DNA, the CDR3 is TGTGCCAGCAGCTTGTGGGGAGCCATGAACACTGAAGCTTTCTTT.

The chain employs TRBV3-1 (or the pseudogene TRBV3-2) and TRBJ1-5; D perhaps matches TRBD1 (5 bases). The CDR3 sequence is 18 residues long. Germline V gene sequence: CDR1 LGHDT, CDR2 YNNKEL (reference sequence). Trimming shortened V by 4 bases and J by 1 base, and 20 bases separated the two germline ends. The CDR3 spells CASSPFGGGIGSNQPQHF. The CDR3, as DNA: TGTGCCAGCAGCCCATTTGGGGGGGGGATTGGAAGCAATCAGCCCCAGCATTTT.

This clone was seen a few times. DNA for the CDR3: TGTGCCAGCAAGGGTTCCAGGGACACTGAAGCTTTCTTT. Translating it yields CASKGSRDTEAFF. The chain has TRBV7-3 and TRBJ1-1; D is possibly TRBD1 (5 bases). Germline V gives CDR1 SGHTA, CDR2 FQGTGA. The V end lost 7 bases, the J end lost 3 bases, and 12 bases lay between the germline ends. This CDR3 spans 13 amino acids.

This rearrangement joins TRBV25-1 to TRBJ2-3; 9 bases are a match to TRBD1. V lost 7 bases and J lost 3; bases outside the gene matches: 11. The CDR3 extends over 16 amino acids. CDR1 is MGHDK, CDR2 SYGVNS, per germline. CDR3 loop: CASMTGGGTGTDTQYF. CDR3 in DNA: TGTGCCAGCATGACGGGGGGAGGGACAGGGACAGATACGCAGTATTTT.

The chain is built from TRBV19 and TRBJ2-1, with 12 bases aligning to TRBD2. The CDR3 is 19 residues long. The junction had 18 bases not matched to a gene; V was cut back by 3 bases and J by 9 bases. The germline CDR1 and CDR2 sequences are LNHDA and SQIVND (reference sequence). For the CDR3, the DNA is TGTGCCAGTAGTATGGGTCGGCTAGCGGGAGGGCCGAAGTCAGGTGAGCAGTTCTTC. Protein sequence: CASSMGRLAGGPKSGEQFF. Complete variable domain (other parts from reference TRBV19 and TRBJ2-1): DGGITQSPKYLFRKEGQNVTLSCEQNLNHDAMYWYRQDPGQGLRLIYYSQIVNDFQKGDIAEGYSVSREKKESFPLTVTSAQKNPTAFYLCASSMGRLAGGPKSGEQFFGPGTRLTVL.

The chain carries TRBV4-1 and TRBJ2-1; TRBD1 matches 9 bases. The CDR3 runs 15 residues. The ends lost 4 bases at V and 4 bases at J; junction bases unmatched: 5. Germline V gene sequence: CDR1 MGHRA, CDR2 YSYEKL. The CDR3 loop reads CASSRDRGEYNEQFF. DNA for the CDR3: TGCGCCAGCAGCCGCGACAGGGGGGAGTACAATGAGCAGTTCTTC.

V and J are TRBV5-1 and TRBJ1-2; TRBD1 agrees at 7 bases. The J segment lost 3 bases and the V segment lost 5 bases, leaving 7 bases of the junction unmatched. The germline CDR1 and CDR2 sequences are SGHRS and YFSETQ. The CDR3 is 14 amino acids. Here the CDR3 DNA reads TGCGCCAGCAGGACCGCCGGGACAGACTATGGCTACACCTTC. It encodes CASRTAGTDYGYTF.

The chain recombines TRBV2 with TRBJ1-4, with a tentative D call TRBD1 (6 bases). Trimming pared 1 base from V and 8 bases from J, leaving 23 bases between. Germline CDR1 SNHLY, CDR2 FYNNEI. The CDR3 has 18 residues. The CDR3 here is CASSEGLWGGALMEKLFF. The CDR3 bases are TGTGCCAGCAGTGAAGGTCTCTGGGGGGGCGCTTTAATGGAAAAACTGTTTTTT.

This sequence joins TRBV24-1 and TRBJ2-1; 9 bases map to TRBD2. Germline V CDR1 and CDR2: KGHDR, SFDVKD. CDR3 size: 15 residues. V dropped 3 bases and J dropped 5; count of bases not matched to a gene: 4. CDR3 DNA: TGTGCCACCAGTGATAGGGCTAGCGGGGACAATGAGCAGTTCTTC. Translating gives CATSDRASGDNEQFF.

The chain employs TRBV2 and TRBJ1-1; the D is unclear. V gave up 4 bases and J gave up 5 bases, with 11 bases separating them. The CDR3 runs 13 residues. Per germline, CDR1 SNHLY and CDR2 FYNNEI. DNA for the CDR3: TGTGCCAGCAGTGTCAGCGAGAGGACTGAAGCTTTCTTT. Translation gives CASSVSERTEAFF.

This clone was found once. V gene TRBV9 combines with J gene TRBJ1-1; D remains unclear. Trimming removed 0 bases at V and 6 bases at J, with 9 bases between. The CDR3 runs to 13 residues. Germline CDR1 reads SGDLS; CDR2 reads YYNGEE. The chain's CDR3 is CASSVVSGPEAFF. The CDR3 nucleotides read TGTGCCAGCAGCGTAGTTTCGGGTCCTGAAGCTTTCTTT.

This chain links TRBV27 with TRBJ1-1; D uncertain. Deletions cut 3 bases from V and 0 bases from J, with 11 bases between. CDR3 length: 15 residues. Germline-derived CDR1 and CDR2 are MNHEY and SMNVEV (reference sequence). The CDR3 region is CASSFATTMNTEAFF. The DNA of the CDR3 is TGTGCCAGCAGTTTCGCCACAACTATGAACACTGAAGCTTTCTTT.

This clone was observed a handful of times. The chain recombines TRBV2 with TRBJ1-3; a weak D match, TRBD1 (6 bases). The CDR3 has 14 amino acids. Between the trimmed V and J ends, which lost 4 bases and 4 bases, there was a span of 11 bases. Germline V gene lookup returns CDR1 SNHLY and CDR2 FYNNEI. In DNA, the CDR3 is TGTGCCAGCAGTGTTTCAGGGGCCGGAAACACCATATATTTT. Protein sequence: CASSVSGAGNTIYF.

This rearrangement joins TRBV5-1 to TRBJ2-5; 8 bases align to TRBD2. CDR3 size: 15 residues. Germline-derived CDR1 and CDR2 are SGHRS and YFSETQ. With V trimmed by 2 bases and J by 4 bases, 7 bases remained unmatched. The CDR3 here is CASSFAGTSGETQYF. The CDR3 bases are TGCGCCAGCAGCTTCGCCGGGACTAGTGGAGAGACCCAGTACTTC.